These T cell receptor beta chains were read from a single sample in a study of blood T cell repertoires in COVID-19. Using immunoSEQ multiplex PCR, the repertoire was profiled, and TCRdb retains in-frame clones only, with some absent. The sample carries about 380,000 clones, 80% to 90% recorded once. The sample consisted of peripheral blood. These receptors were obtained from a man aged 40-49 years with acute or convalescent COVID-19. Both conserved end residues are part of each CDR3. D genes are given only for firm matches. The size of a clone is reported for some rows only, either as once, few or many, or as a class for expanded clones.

TGTGCCATCAGACCCCTCGGGGGGTCCTACGAGCAGTACTTC	CAIRPLGGSYEQYF	TRBD2	TRBJ2-7	TRBV10-3	.
TGTGCCAGCAGTGCCGTCGGGGGAAGGGAGACCCAGTACTTC	CASSAVGGRETQYF	.	TRBJ2-5	TRBV2	.
TGTGCCAGCAGTTTGGTAGGGGAATATGGCTACACCTTC	CASSLVGEYGYTF	.	TRBJ1-2	TRBV12-3/TRBV12-4	.
TGCAGTGCTAGTCTAACAGGCTCGAGTGAAAAACTGTTTTTT	CSASLTGSSEKLFF	.	TRBJ1-4	TRBV20-1	.
TGTGCCAGCGGGACAGGGGGCTCCTACAATGAGCAGTTCTTC	CASGTGGSYNEQFF	TRBD1	TRBJ2-1	TRBV27	.
TGTGCCAGCAGCTTAAGGGGTCAAGGGTATGGCTACACCTTC	CASSLRGQGYGYTF	.	TRBJ1-2	TRBV7-2	.
TGTGCCAGCAGACCGGGACAGGGCATTAGCAATCAGCCCCAGCATTTT	CASRPGQGISNQPQHF	TRBD1	TRBJ1-5	TRBV28	once
TGTGCCAGCAGTGGACGGGCCAGGGGCAATCAGCCCCAGCATTTT	CASSGRARGNQPQHF	.	TRBJ1-5	TRBV2	.
TGCGCCAGCAGCACTTCAGGGGGTAGGGAGCAGTTCTTC	CASSTSGGREQFF	TRBD1	TRBJ2-1	TRBV5-1	.
TGTGCCAGCAGTCCAGTTTCTGGAAACACCATATATTTT	CASSPVSGNTIYF	.	TRBJ1-3	TRBV5-4	.
TGCGCCAGCAGCCAAGTATCGGGACTAGCGGGGGGCAACACCGGGGAGCTGTTTTTT	CASSQVSGLAGGNTGELFF	TRBD2	TRBJ2-2	TRBV4-3	.
TGTGCCAGCAGTCCTTCTACAGGGGGCCGGACTGAAGCTTTCTTT	CASSPSTGGRTEAFF	TRBD1	TRBJ1-1	TRBV27	.
TGTGCCAGTAGTCCCTATCAGGGGACGTGGTACACCTTC	CASSPYQGTWYTF	.	TRBJ1-2	TRBV19	.
TGTGCCAGCAGCCCCGGGACTAGCAAGAATGAGCAGTTCTTC	CASSPGTSKNEQFF	TRBD2	TRBJ2-1	TRBV7-2	.
TGTGCCAGCAGCTTAGAACAGGGGTTCAATCAGCCCCAGCATTTT	CASSLEQGFNQPQHF	TRBD1	TRBJ1-5	TRBV7-6	few
TGTGCCTGGATGGGTCAGGGAACTGAAGCTTTCTTT	CAWMGQGTEAFF	.	TRBJ1-1	TRBV30	.
TGTGCCAGCACCGCTGTTGGAGGGGGCGAGGGTGGCTACACCTTC	CASTAVGGGEGGYTF	TRBD1	TRBJ1-2	TRBV7-9	.
TGTGCCAGCAGTGAAGCGGGAGACATTTCCTACGAGCAGTACTTC	CASSEAGDISYEQYF	.	TRBJ2-7	TRBV6-1	.
TGTGCCAGCAGTCATGACAGGGGGAATCAGCCCCAGCATTTT	CASSHDRGNQPQHF	TRBD1	TRBJ1-5	TRBV5-4	.
TGTGCCAGCAGCACGGGACAGGGGGCGCGAAATGAGCAGTTCTTC	CASSTGQGARNEQFF	TRBD1	TRBJ2-1	TRBV11-2	once
TGTGCCAGCAGCTTGAAAGGGGGCGAGCAGTACTTC	CASSLKGGEQYF	.	TRBJ2-7	TRBV5-8	.
TGTGCCAGCAGCCCCGTTGACAGGGGGCTCAGCGGGGAGCTGTTTTTT	CASSPVDRGLSGELFF	TRBD1	TRBJ2-2	TRBV6-6	.
TGTGCCAGCAGCTTAGGTCTAGGGGAAATCTACATGAACACTGAAGCTTTCTTT	CASSLGLGEIYMNTEAFF	.	TRBJ1-1	TRBV7-9	.
TGTGCCAGCAGTTACTCGGGGCCGCACTATGGCTACACCTTC	CASSYSGPHYGYTF	.	TRBJ1-2	TRBV6-6	.
TGCGCCAGCAGCCAAGACGAAGCGGGGGGGCTTCAGAATGAGCAGTTCTTC	CASSQDEAGGLQNEQFF	TRBD2	TRBJ2-1	TRBV4-3	.
TGTGCCATCAGGGGGACAGGGGAACAAGAGACCCAGTACTTC	CAIRGTGEQETQYF	TRBD1	TRBJ2-5	TRBV10-3	.
TGTGCCAGCAGTTACAGACTGGAGACTGAAGCTTTCTTT	CASSYRLETEAFF	.	TRBJ1-1	TRBV6-5	.
TGTGCCAGCAGCTTTTGGGACAGCTATAGCAATCAGCCCCAGCATTTT	CASSFWDSYSNQPQHF	TRBD1	TRBJ1-5	TRBV7-6	once
TGTGCCAGCAGTTACGGGACAGGGCGACCCTTGAACACTGAAGCTTTCTTT	CASSYGTGRPLNTEAFF	TRBD1	TRBJ1-1	TRBV6-2/TRBV6-3	.
TGTGCCAGCAGTGAGACTAGCGGGAGTGGAATCTACGAGCAGTACTTC	CASSETSGSGIYEQYF	TRBD2	TRBJ2-7	TRBV6-4	.
TGTGCCAGCAGTGAACTTTGGGACTATTCCTACGAGCAGTACTTC	CASSELWDYSYEQYF	TRBD2	TRBJ2-7	TRBV6-1	.
TGTGCCAGCAGCCAACTTGGGCTCTCCTACGAGCAGTACTTC	CASSQLGLSYEQYF	.	TRBJ2-7	TRBV14	.
TGTGCCAGCAGCGAAAGGACAGTGAGCTCCTACAATGAGCAGTTCTTC	CASSERTVSSYNEQFF	.	TRBJ2-1	TRBV7-8	.
TGTGCCAGCAGCCCCGGGACAGCGGCTGAGCAGTTCTTC	CASSPGTAAEQFF	TRBD1	TRBJ2-1	TRBV12-3/TRBV12-4	.
TGCGCCAGCAGCTTGGGGACAGGGGATTTGAATGAGCAGTTCTTC	CASSLGTGDLNEQFF	TRBD1	TRBJ2-1	TRBV5-1	once
TGTGCCAGCAGCTTACTAGCGGGGGCACAAGAGACCCAGTACTTC	CASSLLAGAQETQYF	TRBD2	TRBJ2-5	TRBV7-2	.
TGTGCCAGCAGTGTCGGGACAGGTAGCACAGATACGCAGTATTTT	CASSVGTGSTDTQYF	TRBD1	TRBJ2-3	TRBV2	few
TGTGCCAGCAGTTTAACGACTCCCCGGATGAACACTGAAGCTTTCTTT	CASSLTTPRMNTEAFF	.	TRBJ1-1	TRBV27	.
TGTGCCACCGAGGACACCGGGGAGCTGTTTTTT	CATEDTGELFF	.	TRBJ2-2	TRBV24-1	.
TGTGCCAGCAGCTTTGGCGGGGGGACAGATACGCAGTATTTT	CASSFGGGTDTQYF	TRBD2	TRBJ2-3	TRBV5-5	.
TGTGCCAGCAGCTCCCCAGGGAAGGGAACTGAAGCTTTCTTT	CASSSPGKGTEAFF	.	TRBJ1-1	TRBV5-4	.